The following is a TCR beta chain sequence with its context. Germline loops: CDR1 SGDLS, CDR2 YYNGEE. V lost 3 bases and J 4 bases, leaving 22 bases between the germline ends. The CDR3 loop spans 17 amino acids. Only in-frame clones appear in the TCRdb table, and some are missing; sequencing was by immunoSEQ multiplex PCR. The data contain roughly 700,000 clones, roughly 90% of them singletons. This sample was included in a study of Ad26.COV2.S vaccination and SARS-CoV-2 variants. Specified treatment: approximately 18 received Ad26.COV2.S at low or high dose, single or two shots; 5 received placebo; per-sample allocation not given. Each sample was drawn 63 days after the first injection (of vaccine or placebo). At a Boston site, the person donating was an adult of 18-55 years.

The chain couples TRBV9 to TRBJ1-2; D may be TRBD1 (5 bases). The sequence derives from a person between 18 and 60 years old who received the Ad26.COV2.S COVID-19 vaccine or a placebo. Sample: peripheral blood, taken in a trial of Ad26.COV2.S vaccine versus placebo. CDR3 loop: CASSEGAGGFRAYGYTF. CDR3 bases: TGTGCCAGCAGCGAGGGCGCGGGGGGGTTCCGTGCCTATGGCTACACCTTC.